This TCR beta chain was profiled in a study of CD8 T cells in ankylosing spondylitis. Study findings and constraints: Clones tied to disease were said to be significantly enriched in matched ankylosing spondylitis synovial fluid. CD8+ by phenotype, disease-linked clones were relatively rare in peripheral blood.

The sample holds many counts of this clonotype. Its specificity is unknown. TCRdb analysed the 5' RACE reads with MiXCR anew, one entry per CDR3 protein. The table lists about 39,000 distinct CDR3 sequences, under 13% of them singletons. Sequenced material: blood, either unsorted or a sorted T cell fraction (not recorded which). The sequence was obtained from a male donor with ankylosing spondylitis or in good health (not recorded which).

The CDR3 sequence: CASSIKQGLATEAFF. The CDR3, as DNA: TGCGCCAGCAGCATAAAACAGGGTTTGGCCACTGAAGCTTTCTTT. V gene TRBV5-1 combines with J gene TRBJ1-1; D might be TRBD1 (6 bases). The CDR3 consists of 15 residues. The V end was cut by 4 bases, the J end by 4 bases, with 17 bases between. Germline CDR1 SGHRS, CDR2 YFSETQ.